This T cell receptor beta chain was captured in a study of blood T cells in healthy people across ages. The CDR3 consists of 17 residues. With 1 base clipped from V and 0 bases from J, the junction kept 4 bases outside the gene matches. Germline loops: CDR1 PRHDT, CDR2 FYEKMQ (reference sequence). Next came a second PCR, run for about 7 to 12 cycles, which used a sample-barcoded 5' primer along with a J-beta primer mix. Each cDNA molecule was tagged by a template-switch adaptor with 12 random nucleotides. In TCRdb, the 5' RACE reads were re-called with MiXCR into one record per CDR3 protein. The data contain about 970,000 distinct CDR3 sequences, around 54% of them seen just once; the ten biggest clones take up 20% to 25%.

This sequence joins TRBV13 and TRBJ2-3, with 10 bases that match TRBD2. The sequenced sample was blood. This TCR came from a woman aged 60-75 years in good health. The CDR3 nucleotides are TGTGCCAGCAGCTTAGACCGGACTAGCGGCAGCACAGATACGCAGTATTTT. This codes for CASSLDRTSGSTDTQYF.